The T cell receptor (beta chain) under discussion was sequenced for a study of CD8 T cell repertoires and HIV-1 epitope variants. Background on the study: An approximately nine-day culture received IL-2, IL-7 and IL-15 on days 3 and 7.

Data came from immunoSEQ multiplex PCR; TCRdb stores just in-frame clones and leaves some out. Of fewer than 7,000 clones in the sample, around three fifths were seen once. The CDR3 runs to 14 residues. CDR1 is MDHEN and CDR2 is SYDVKM in the germline V gene. V lost 1 base, J lost 4 bases, and 0 bases stayed unmatched. This clone has only a few counts. Its antigen is unidentified. The source is a male donor with HIV. The V call is TRBV28, the J call TRBJ2-2, with 7 positions matching TRBD2. The material sequenced was cultured CD8+ T cells derived from PBMCs. In DNA, the CDR3 is TGTGCCAGCAGTTTATCGGGGGGCACCGGGGAGCTGTTTTTT. It specifies CASSLSGGTGELFF.